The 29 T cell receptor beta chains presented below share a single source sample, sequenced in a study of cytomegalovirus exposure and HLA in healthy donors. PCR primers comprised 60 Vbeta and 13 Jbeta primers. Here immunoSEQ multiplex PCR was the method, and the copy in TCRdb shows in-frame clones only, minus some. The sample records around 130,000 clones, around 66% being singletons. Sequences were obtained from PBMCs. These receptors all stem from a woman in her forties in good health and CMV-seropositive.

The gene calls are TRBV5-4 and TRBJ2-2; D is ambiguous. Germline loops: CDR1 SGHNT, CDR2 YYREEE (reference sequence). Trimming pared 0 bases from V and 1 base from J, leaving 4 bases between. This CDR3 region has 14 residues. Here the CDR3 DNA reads TGTGCCAGCAGCTTGGGTAGGAACACCGGGGAGCTGTTTTTT. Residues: CASSLGRNTGELFF.

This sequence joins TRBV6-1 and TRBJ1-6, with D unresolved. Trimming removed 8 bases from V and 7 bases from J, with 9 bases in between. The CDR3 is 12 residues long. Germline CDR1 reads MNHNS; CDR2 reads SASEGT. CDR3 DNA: TGTGCCAGCTTAGCTGTAAATTCACCCCTCCACTTT. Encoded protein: CASLAVNSPLHF.

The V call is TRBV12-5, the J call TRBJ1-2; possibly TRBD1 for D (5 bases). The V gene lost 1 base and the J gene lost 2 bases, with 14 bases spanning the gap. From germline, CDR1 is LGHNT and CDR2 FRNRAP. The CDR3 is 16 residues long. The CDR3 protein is CASGLGGTAINYGYTF. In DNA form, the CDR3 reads TGTGCTAGTGGTTTGGGGGGGACTGCCATCAACTATGGCTACACCTTC.

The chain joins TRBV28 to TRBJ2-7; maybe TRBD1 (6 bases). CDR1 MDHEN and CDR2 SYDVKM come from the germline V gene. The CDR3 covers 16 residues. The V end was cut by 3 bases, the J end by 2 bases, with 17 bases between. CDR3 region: CASSFSHRDLTYEQYF. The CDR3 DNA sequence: TGTGCCAGCAGTTTCTCACACAGGGATCTAACCTACGAGCAGTACTTC.

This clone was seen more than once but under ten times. The CDR3 nucleotides read TGTGCCAGTCAGACAGGGGGTGGTGGGGCCAACGTCCTGACTTTC. This gives the protein CASQTGGGGANVLTF. V is TRBV6-6 and J is TRBJ2-6; 9 bases map to TRBD1. Trimming cost V 9 bases and J 3 bases; bases outside gene matches: 6. The CDR3 has 15 amino acids. Germline V gene lookup returns CDR1 MNHNY and CDR2 SVGAGI (reference sequence).

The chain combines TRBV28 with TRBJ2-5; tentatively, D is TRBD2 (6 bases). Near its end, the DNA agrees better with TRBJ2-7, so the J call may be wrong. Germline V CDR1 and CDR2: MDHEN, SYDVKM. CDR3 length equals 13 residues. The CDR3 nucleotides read TGTGCCAGCAGTTCAGGGACTCCCTACGAGCAGTACTTC. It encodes CASSSGTPYEQYF.

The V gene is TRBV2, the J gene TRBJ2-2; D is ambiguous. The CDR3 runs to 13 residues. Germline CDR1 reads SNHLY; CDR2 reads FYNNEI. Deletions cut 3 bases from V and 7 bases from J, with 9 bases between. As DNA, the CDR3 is TGTGCCAGCAGTGATCAAGCCGGCGGGGAGCTGTTTTTT. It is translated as CASSDQAGGELFF.

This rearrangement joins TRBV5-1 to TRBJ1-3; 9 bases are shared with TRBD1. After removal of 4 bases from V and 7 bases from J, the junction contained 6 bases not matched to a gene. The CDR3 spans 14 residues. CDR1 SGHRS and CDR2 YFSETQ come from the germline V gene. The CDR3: CASSTGTGSNTIYF. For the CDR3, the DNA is TGCGCCAGCAGCACCGGGACAGGGTCGAACACCATATATTTT.

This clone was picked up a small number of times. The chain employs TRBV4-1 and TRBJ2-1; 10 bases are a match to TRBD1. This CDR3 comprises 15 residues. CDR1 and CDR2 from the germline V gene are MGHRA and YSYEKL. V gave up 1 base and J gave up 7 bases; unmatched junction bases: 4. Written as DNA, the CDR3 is TGCGCCAGCAGCCAAGGACAGGGGGCGAATAATGAGCAGTTCTTC. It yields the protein CASSQGQGANNEQFF.

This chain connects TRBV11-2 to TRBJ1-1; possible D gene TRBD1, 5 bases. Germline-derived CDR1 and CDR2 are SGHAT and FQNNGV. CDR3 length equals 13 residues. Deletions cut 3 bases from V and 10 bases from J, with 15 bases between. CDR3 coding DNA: TGTGCCAGCAGCTTTCAGGGTGGTCCGCCAGCTTTCTTT. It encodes CASSFQGGPPAFF.

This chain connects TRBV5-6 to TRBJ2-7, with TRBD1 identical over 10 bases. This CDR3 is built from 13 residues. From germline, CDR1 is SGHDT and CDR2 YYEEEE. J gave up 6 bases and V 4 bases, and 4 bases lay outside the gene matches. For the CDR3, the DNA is TGTGCCAGCAGCCCAGGGACAGGGGTCGAGCAGTACTTC. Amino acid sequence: CASSPGTGVEQYF.

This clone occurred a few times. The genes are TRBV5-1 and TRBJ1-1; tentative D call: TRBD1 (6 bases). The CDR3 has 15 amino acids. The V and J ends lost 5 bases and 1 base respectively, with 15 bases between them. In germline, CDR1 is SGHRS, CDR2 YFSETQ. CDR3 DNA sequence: TGCGCCAGCAGGGGAGTGCAGGGGACGAACACTGAAGCTTTCTTT. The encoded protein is CASRGVQGTNTEAFF.

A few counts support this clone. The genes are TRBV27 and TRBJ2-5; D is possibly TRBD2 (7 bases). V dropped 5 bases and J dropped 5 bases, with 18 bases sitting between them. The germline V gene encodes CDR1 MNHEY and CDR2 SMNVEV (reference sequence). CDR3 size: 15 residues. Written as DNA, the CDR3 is TGTGCCAGCAGTCCTGGGGGGAGGGGGACGGAGACCCAGTACTTC. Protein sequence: CASSPGGRGTETQYF.

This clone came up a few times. In nucleotides, the CDR3 is TGTGCCAGCCGGGGTTCCGGGGCCAACGTCCTGACTTTC. It encodes CASRGSGANVLTF. The gene calls are TRBV7-2 and TRBJ2-6; weak D call: TRBD2 (5 bases). Trimming pared 8 bases from V and 4 bases from J, leaving 9 bases between. The CDR3 is 13 amino acids. In germline, CDR1 is SGHTA, CDR2 FQGNSA.

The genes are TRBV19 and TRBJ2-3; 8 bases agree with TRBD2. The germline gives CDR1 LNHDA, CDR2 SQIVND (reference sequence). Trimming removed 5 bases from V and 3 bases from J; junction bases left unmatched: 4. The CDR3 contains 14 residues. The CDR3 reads CASSFRGGTDTQYF. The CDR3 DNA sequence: TGTGCCAGTAGTTTCCGGGGGGGGACAGATACGCAGTATTTT. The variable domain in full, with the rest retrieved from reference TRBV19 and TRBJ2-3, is DGGITQSPKYLFRKEGQNVTLSCEQNLNHDAMYWYRQDPGQGLRLIYYSQIVNDFQKGDIAEGYSVSREKKESFPLTVTSAQKNPTAFYLCASSFRGGTDTQYFGPGTRLTVL.

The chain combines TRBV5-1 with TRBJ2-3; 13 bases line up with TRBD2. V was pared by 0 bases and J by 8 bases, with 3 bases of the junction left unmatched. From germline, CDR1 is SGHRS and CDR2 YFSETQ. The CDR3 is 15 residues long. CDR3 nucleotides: TGCGCCAGCAGCTTGGGGACTAGCGGGAGCAGTACGCAGTATTTT. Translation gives CASSLGTSGSSTQYF.

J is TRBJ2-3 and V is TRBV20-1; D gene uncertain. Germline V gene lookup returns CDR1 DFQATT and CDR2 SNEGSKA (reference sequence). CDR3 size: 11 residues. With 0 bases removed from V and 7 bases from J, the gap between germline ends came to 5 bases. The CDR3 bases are TGCAGTGCTAGAGATAGCAATACGCAGTATTTT. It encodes CSARDSNTQYF.

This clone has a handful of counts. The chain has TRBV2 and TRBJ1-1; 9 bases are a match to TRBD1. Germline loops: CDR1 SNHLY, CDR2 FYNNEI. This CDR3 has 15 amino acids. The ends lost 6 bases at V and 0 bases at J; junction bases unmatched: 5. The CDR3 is CASRWDREVNTEAFF. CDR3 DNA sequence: TGTGCCAGCAGGTGGGACAGGGAGGTGAACACTGAAGCTTTCTTT.

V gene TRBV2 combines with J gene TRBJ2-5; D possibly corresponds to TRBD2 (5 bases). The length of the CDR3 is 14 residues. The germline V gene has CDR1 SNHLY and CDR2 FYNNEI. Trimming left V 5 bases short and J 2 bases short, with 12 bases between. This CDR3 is CASSSTGLQETQYF. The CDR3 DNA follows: TGTGCCAGCAGTTCGACGGGATTGCAAGAGACCCAGTACTTC.

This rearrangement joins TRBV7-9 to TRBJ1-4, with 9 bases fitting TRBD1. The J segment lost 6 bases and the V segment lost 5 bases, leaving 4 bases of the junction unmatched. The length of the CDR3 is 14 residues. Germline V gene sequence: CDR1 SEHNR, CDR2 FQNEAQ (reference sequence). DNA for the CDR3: TGTGCCAGCAGCCTGACAGGGGGATATGAAAAACTGTTTTTT. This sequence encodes CASSLTGGYEKLFF. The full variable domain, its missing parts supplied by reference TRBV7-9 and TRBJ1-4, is DTGVSQNPRHKITKRGQNVTFRCDPISEHNRLYWYRQTLGQGPEFLTYFQNEAQLEKSRLLSDRFSAERPKGSFSTLEIQRTEQGDSAMYLCASSLTGGYEKLFFGSGTQLSVL.

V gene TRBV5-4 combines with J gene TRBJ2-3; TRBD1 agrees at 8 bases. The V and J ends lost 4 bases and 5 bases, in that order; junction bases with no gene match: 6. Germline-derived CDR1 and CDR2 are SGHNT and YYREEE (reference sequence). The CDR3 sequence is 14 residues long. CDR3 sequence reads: CASSLSRGQDTQYF. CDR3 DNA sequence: TGTGCCAGCAGCCTATCCAGGGGGCAAGATACGCAGTATTTT.

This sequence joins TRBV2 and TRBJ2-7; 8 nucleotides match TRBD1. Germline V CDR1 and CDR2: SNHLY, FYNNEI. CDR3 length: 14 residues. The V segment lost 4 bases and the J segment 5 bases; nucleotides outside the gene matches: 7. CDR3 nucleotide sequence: TGTGCCAGCAGTGGGACAGGGTTGACTAACGAGCAGTACTTC. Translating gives CASSGTGLTNEQYF. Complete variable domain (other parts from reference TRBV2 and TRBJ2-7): EPEVTQTPSHQVTQMGQEVILRCVPISNHLYFYWYRQILGQKVEFLVSFYNNEISEKSEIFDDQFSVERPDGSNFTLKIRSTKLEDSAMYFCASSGTGLTNEQYFGPGTRLTVT.

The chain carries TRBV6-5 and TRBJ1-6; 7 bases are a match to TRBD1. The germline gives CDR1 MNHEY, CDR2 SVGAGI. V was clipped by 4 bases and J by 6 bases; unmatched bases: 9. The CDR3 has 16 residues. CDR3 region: CASSSLTTGVNSPLHF. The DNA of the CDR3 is TGTGCCAGCAGTTCCCTAACAACAGGGGTTAATTCACCCCTCCACTTT.

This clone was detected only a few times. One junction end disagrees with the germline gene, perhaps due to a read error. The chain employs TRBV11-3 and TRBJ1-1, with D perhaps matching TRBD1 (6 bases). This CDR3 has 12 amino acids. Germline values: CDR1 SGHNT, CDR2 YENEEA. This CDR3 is CASSRRTAEAFF. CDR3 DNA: TGTGCCAGCAGCCGGAGGACAGCTGAGGCTTTCTTT. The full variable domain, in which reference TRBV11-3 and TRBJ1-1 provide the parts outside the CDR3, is EAGVVQSPRYKIIEKKQPVAFWCNPISGHNTLYWYLQNLGQGPELLIRYENEEAVDDSQLPKDRFSAERLKGVDSTLKIQPAELGDSAVYLCASSRRTAEAFFGQGTRLTVV.

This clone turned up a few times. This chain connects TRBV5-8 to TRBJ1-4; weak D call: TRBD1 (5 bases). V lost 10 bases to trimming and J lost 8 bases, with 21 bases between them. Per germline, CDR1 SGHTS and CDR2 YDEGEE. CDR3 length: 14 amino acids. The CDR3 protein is CAGAAQVKGEKLFF. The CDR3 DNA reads TGTGCCGGGGCGGCACAGGTTAAAGGGGAAAAACTGTTTTTT.

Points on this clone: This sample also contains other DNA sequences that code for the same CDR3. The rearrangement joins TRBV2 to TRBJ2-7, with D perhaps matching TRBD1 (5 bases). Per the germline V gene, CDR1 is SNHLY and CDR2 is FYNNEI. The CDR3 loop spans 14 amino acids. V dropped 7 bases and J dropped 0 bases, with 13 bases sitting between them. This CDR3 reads CASNPQGPSYEQYF. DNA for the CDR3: TGTGCCAGCAATCCCCAGGGCCCCTCCTACGAGCAGTACTTC.

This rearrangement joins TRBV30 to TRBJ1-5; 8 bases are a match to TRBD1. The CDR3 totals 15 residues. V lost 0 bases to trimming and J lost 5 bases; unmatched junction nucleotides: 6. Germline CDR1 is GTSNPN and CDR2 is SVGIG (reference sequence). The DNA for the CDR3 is TGTGCCTGGAGTGTACCCCAGGGGGCTTATCAGCCCCAGCATTTT. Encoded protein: CAWSVPQGAYQPQHF. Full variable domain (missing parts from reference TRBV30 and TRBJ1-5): SQTIHQWPATLVQPVGSPLSLECTVEGTSNPNLYWYRQAAGRGLQLLFYSVGIGQISSEVPQNLSASRPQDRQFILSSKKLLLSDSGFYLCAWSVPQGAYQPQHFGDGTRLSIL.

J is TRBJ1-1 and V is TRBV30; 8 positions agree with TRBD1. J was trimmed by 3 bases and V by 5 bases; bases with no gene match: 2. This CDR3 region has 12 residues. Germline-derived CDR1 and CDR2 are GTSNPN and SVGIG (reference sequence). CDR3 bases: TGTGCCTGGTCAGGGGGCTACACTGAAGCTTTCTTT. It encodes CAWSGGYTEAFF.

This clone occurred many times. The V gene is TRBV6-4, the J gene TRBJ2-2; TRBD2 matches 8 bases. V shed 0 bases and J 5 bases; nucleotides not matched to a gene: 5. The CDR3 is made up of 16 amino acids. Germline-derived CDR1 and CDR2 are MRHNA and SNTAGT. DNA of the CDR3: TGTGCCAGCAGTGACTCAACGGGAGGGGAAACCGGGGAGCTGTTTTTT. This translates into CASSDSTGGETGELFF.